The next 29 T cell receptor beta chains were all read from a single sample in a study of blood T cell repertoires in COVID-19. Using immunoSEQ multiplex PCR, the repertoire was profiled, and TCRdb retains in-frame clones only, with some absent. The data show 150,000 to 200,000 clones, 86% seen once. The sample taken for sequencing was PBMCs or T cells enriched from blood (not recorded which). The receptor set was obtained from a woman aged 25 to 45 who had recovered from COVID-19.

The CDR3 bases are TGTGCCAGCAGGTACGACAGGCCCAATCAGCCCCAGCATTTT. Encoded protein: CASRYDRPNQPQHF. The J gene is TRBJ1-5, the V gene TRBV6-6; D is perhaps TRBD1 (6 bases). V shed 6 bases and J shed 3 bases, with 12 bases lying between them. This CDR3 comprises 14 residues. Germline V gives CDR1 MNHNY, CDR2 SVGAGI (reference sequence).

The chain recombines TRBV18 with TRBJ2-3; TRBD2 aligns across 11 bases. The CDR3 contains 18 residues. Germline lookup yields CDR1 KGHSH and CDR2 LQKENI. V shed 3 bases and J 4 bases; nucleotides not matched to a gene: 12. The CDR3 DNA reads as TGTGCCAGCTCACCGAATACTTATGGACTAGCGGGTGCAGATACGCAGTATTTT. Translated, it gives CASSPNTYGLAGADTQYF.

This rearrangement joins TRBV7-9 to TRBJ1-6; D is unresolved. Trimming shortened V by 1 base and J by 5 bases, and 15 bases separated the two germline ends. The germline V gene has CDR1 SEHNR and CDR2 FQNEAQ (reference sequence). CDR3 length equals 17 residues. Here the CDR3 DNA reads TGTGCCAGCAGCTTAGAACGGTTCCCCAAAGATAATTCACCCCTCCACTTT. Amino acid sequence: CASSLERFPKDNSPLHF. Drawing the rest from reference TRBV7-9 and TRBJ1-6, the complete variable domain is DTGVSQNPRHKITKRGQNVTFRCDPISEHNRLYWYRQTLGQGPEFLTYFQNEAQLEKSRLLSDRFSAERPKGSFSTLEIQRTEQGDSAMYLCASSLERFPKDNSPLHFGNGTRLTVT.

This clone appeared once. This sequence joins TRBV5-4 and TRBJ1-2, with 7 bases matching TRBD1. The trim removed 4 bases at V and 4 bases at J, leaving 4 bases unmatched. The CDR3 sequence is 13 residues long. Per germline, CDR1 SGHNT and CDR2 YYREEE (reference sequence). DNA for the CDR3: TGTGCCAGCAGCGGAAGGGACAGCTATGGCTACACCTTC. Its protein is CASSGRDSYGYTF.

The chain couples TRBV9 to TRBJ1-1, with 9 bases aligning to TRBD1. The V gene end was trimmed by 3 bases and the J gene end by 4 bases; junction bases not matched to a gene: 7. CDR3 length equals 15 residues. Germline V lookup: CDR1 SGDLS, CDR2 YYNGEE. In DNA form, the CDR3 reads TGTGCCAGCAGCGGGGGATTGACAGGGGGCACTGAAGCTTTCTTT. Translated: CASSGGLTGGTEAFF.

The CDR3 loop is CASSQASGGPYEQYF. As DNA, the CDR3 is TGCGCCAGCAGCCAAGCTAGCGGGGGACCCTACGAGCAGTACTTC. The chain joins TRBV4-1 to TRBJ2-7; 10 nucleotides agree with TRBD2. Unmatched junction bases numbered 2, after V lost 1 base and J lost 2 bases. The germline V gene encodes CDR1 MGHRA and CDR2 YSYEKL. CDR3 length: 15 amino acids.

V and J are TRBV4-1 and TRBJ2-7, with 10 bases matching TRBD2. Germline V lookup: CDR1 MGHRA, CDR2 YSYEKL. Losses at the gene ends were 1 base for V and 5 bases for J; bases not matched to a gene: 11. The CDR3 extends over 17 amino acids. The CDR3: CASSQGLSSGSMNEQYF. In DNA, the CDR3 is TGCGCCAGCAGCCAAGGCCTCTCTAGCGGGAGCATGAACGAGCAGTACTTC.

The rearrangement links TRBV28 to TRBJ2-7, with TRBD1 matching over 10 bases. The germline gives CDR1 MDHEN, CDR2 SYDVKM. The CDR3 runs to 14 residues. V lost 5 bases to trimming and J lost 3 bases; unmatched junction nucleotides: 4. CDR3 protein: CASSETGGGYEQYF. The CDR3 nucleotides are TGTGCCAGCAGTGAGACAGGGGGCGGCTACGAGCAGTACTTC.

J is TRBJ2-7 and V is TRBV11-2; the match to TRBD1 covers 7 bases. CDR1 and CDR2 (germline): SGHAT, FQNNGV. Trimming cost V 1 base and J 4 bases; bases outside gene matches: 4. This CDR3 comprises 14 residues. The CDR3 bases are TGTGCCAGCAGCTTAGCGGACAGGAGTTACGAGCAGTACTTC. Protein sequence: CASSLADRSYEQYF. The full variable domain, rest sourced from reference TRBV11-2 and TRBJ2-7, is EAGVAQSPRYKIIEKRQSVAFWCNPISGHATLYWYQQILGQGPKLLIQFQNNGVVDDSQLPKDRFSAERLKGVDSTLKIQPAKLEDSAVYLCASSLADRSYEQYFGPGTRLTVT.

This clone was seen a single time. The rearrangement uses TRBV29-1 and TRBJ2-7; possibly TRBD1 for D (5 bases). Germline V gene sequence: CDR1 SQVTM, CDR2 ANQGSEA. The ends were cut back, 4 bases at V and 1 base at J, with 5 bases in the middle. The CDR3 consists of 11 residues. CDR3 sequence: CSVGTSYEQYF. CDR3 DNA sequence: TGCAGCGTTGGGACATCCTACGAGCAGTACTTC.

CDR3 in amino acids: CASSSTQGANTEAFF. As DNA, the CDR3 is TGCGCCAGCAGCTCCACACAGGGGGCGAACACTGAAGCTTTCTTT. This chain joins TRBV5-1 and TRBJ1-1, with 9 positions matching TRBD1. Germline CDR1 SGHRS, CDR2 YFSETQ. CDR3 size: 15 residues. Trimming took 3 bases from V and 1 from J; bases not matched to a gene: 4.

The gene calls are TRBV28 and TRBJ2-7, with D unclear. V was trimmed by 8 bases and J by 0 bases, leaving 11 bases between them. The CDR3 has 13 amino acids. Germline V gives CDR1 MDHEN, CDR2 SYDVKM. Written as DNA, the CDR3 is TGTGCCAGCCTCGGAAGCGTCTCCTACGAGCAGTACTTC. This gives the protein CASLGSVSYEQYF.

This clone was observed once. V is TRBV2 and J is TRBJ2-1; TRBD2 is a possible D gene (7 bases). Trimming took 7 bases from V and 7 from J, leaving 14 bases between them. The CDR3 spans 13 residues. Germline V gene sequence: CDR1 SNHLY, CDR2 FYNNEI. The CDR3 protein is CASTPEGGNEQFF. CDR3 nucleotide sequence: TGTGCCAGCACCCCGGAGGGGGGGAATGAGCAGTTCTTC.

This rearrangement joins TRBV11-2 to TRBJ2-7, with D perhaps TRBD1 (6 bases). Germline CDR1 SGHAT, CDR2 FQNNGV. V was cut by 8 bases and J by 1 base, with 9 bases left in between. The CDR3 is made up of 12 amino acids. CDR3 bases: TGTGCCAGCGGTGGACAGTCCTACGAGCAGTACTTC. This translates into CASGGQSYEQYF.

This clone was found once. V is TRBV18 and J is TRBJ2-5; TRBD1 agrees at 8 bases. The CDR3 sequence is 17 residues long. Per germline, CDR1 KGHSH and CDR2 LQKENI. V trimming: 2 bases; J trimming: 4 bases; junction bases outside the gene matches: 12. CDR3 sequence: CASSPYGTGQGPETQYF. The CDR3 DNA reads TGTGCCAGCTCACCATATGGGACAGGCCAGGGCCCAGAGACCCAGTACTTC.

The chain recombines TRBV28 with TRBJ2-5, with D possibly matching TRBD1 (5 bases). Germline loops: CDR1 MDHEN, CDR2 SYDVKM. The V and J ends lost 2 bases and 1 base respectively, with 14 bases between them. This CDR3 has 16 amino acids. The CDR3 here is CASSLISVQGQETQYF. The CDR3 nucleotides are TGTGCCAGCAGTTTAATCAGCGTTCAGGGCCAAGAGACCCAGTACTTC.

V and J are TRBV5-1 and TRBJ1-2; D remains unclear. CDR1 SGHRS and CDR2 YFSETQ come from the germline V gene. The CDR3 extends over 14 amino acids. V was shortened by 4 bases and J by 8 bases, with 18 bases between the two germline ends. The CDR3 DNA sequence: TGCGCCAGCAGCCCTTATGGGAGTCAGGAGGGCTACACCTTC. Translation: CASSPYGSQEGYTF.

The chain employs TRBV25-1 and TRBJ1-3; D is possibly TRBD1 (5 bases). Germline assignment: CDR1 MGHDK and CDR2 SYGVNS. V shed 5 bases and J shed 7 bases, with 15 bases lying between them. The CDR3 has 14 residues. The chain's CDR3 is CASSLRGSGNTIYF. Here the CDR3 DNA reads TGTGCCAGCAGTCTAAGGGGAAGTGGTAACACCATATATTTT. The whole variable domain, filled in from reference TRBV25-1 and TRBJ1-3, reads EADIYQTPRYLVIGTGKKITLECSQTMGHDKMYWYQQDPGMELHLIHYSYGVNSTEKGDLSSESTVSRIRTEHFPLTLESARPSHTSQYLCASSLRGSGNTIYFGEGSWLTVV.

The rearrangement joins TRBV10-3 to TRBJ2-3; TRBD2 matches 11 bases. Trimming removed 9 bases from V and 4 bases from J; junction bases left unmatched: 6. The CDR3 runs 14 residues. Per germline, CDR1 ENHRY and CDR2 SYGVKD. In DNA, the CDR3 is TGTGCCATTCAACTAGCGGGAGTTTCAGATACGCAGTATTTT. Its translation: CAIQLAGVSDTQYF.

This rearrangement joins TRBV6-5 to TRBJ2-3; D call uncertain. The CDR3 loop spans 13 amino acids. V was trimmed by 8 bases and J by 9 bases, leaving 18 bases between them. The germline V gene has CDR1 MNHEY and CDR2 SVGAGI. CDR3 nucleotide sequence: TGTGCCAGCGGCCTGACTCGGGTAGACACGCAGTATTTT. It translates to CASGLTRVDTQYF.

This chain uses TRBV5-4 with TRBJ2-7; perhaps TRBD2 as D (6 bases). Germline V CDR1 and CDR2: SGHNT, YYREEE (reference sequence). The CDR3 has 13 amino acids. V was pared by 0 bases and J by 3 bases, with 7 bases between. Here the CDR3 DNA reads TGTGCCAGCAGCTTGGTGGGGGGCTACGAGCAGTACTTC. It yields the protein CASSLVGGYEQYF.

The rearrangement uses TRBV11-2 and TRBJ2-5, with a tentative D call TRBD2 (5 bases). Between the trimmed V and J ends, which lost 10 bases and 5 bases, there was a span of 8 bases. CDR1 is SGHAT and CDR2 is FQNNGV in the germline V gene. CDR3 length: 10 amino acids. DNA of the CDR3: TGTGCCACCGGCGGGGAGACCCAGTACTTC. Encoded protein: CATGGETQYF.

A word on this clone: The sample holds other DNA sequences that translate to the same CDR3. CDR3 in amino acids: CASSQDRTSGSYEQYF. The CDR3 coding sequence is TGTGCCAGCAGCCAAGACCGTACTAGCGGTTCCTACGAGCAGTACTTC. The V and J genes are TRBV3-1 (or the pseudogene TRBV3-2) and TRBJ2-7; TRBD2 agrees at 8 bases. With 0 bases clipped from V and 1 base from J, the junction kept 5 bases outside the gene matches. The CDR3 loop spans 16 amino acids. Looked up from germline, CDR1 is LGHDT and CDR2 is YNNKEL (reference sequence).

A remark on this clone: An end of the junction does not agree with germline; a read error may underlie this. The chain combines TRBV7-9 with TRBJ2-7; 8 nucleotides line up with TRBD2. The CDR3 length is 12 residues. The germline CDR1 and CDR2 sequences are SEHNR and FQNEAQ (reference sequence). The CDR3 region is CASSYTSGGILF. CDR3 sequence (DNA): TGTGCCAGCAGTTATACTAGCGGAGGCATCCTTTTC.

V gene TRBV19 combines with J gene TRBJ2-2, with D perhaps TRBD1 (6 bases). Trimming cost V 5 bases and J 1 base, with 8 bases left between them. Germline V gene sequence: CDR1 LNHDA, CDR2 SQIVND (reference sequence). CDR3 length: 14 residues. CDR3 bases: TGTGCCAGTAGTCCGACAGGGAACACCGGGGAGCTGTTTTTT. As protein: CASSPTGNTGELFF.

The V call is TRBV27, the J call TRBJ1-2; TRBD1 agrees at 8 bases. The germline CDR1 and CDR2 sequences are MNHEY and SMNVEV (reference sequence). Losses at the gene ends were 5 bases for V and 5 bases for J; bases not matched to a gene: 10. CDR3 length: 15 residues. The CDR3 nucleotides read TGTGCCAGCAGTACATCGCAGGGGGCTTATTATGGCTACACCTTC. Encoded protein: CASSTSQGAYYGYTF.

The chain has TRBV24-1 and TRBJ2-7; 9 bases fit TRBD1. The CDR3 is made up of 16 amino acids. Trimming at V came to 2 bases and at J to 0 bases, leaving 4 bases not matched to a gene. Germline lookup yields CDR1 KGHDR and CDR2 SFDVKD. This CDR3 reads CATSDSDRGYSYEQYF. As DNA, the CDR3 is TGTGCCACCAGTGATTCGGACAGGGGTTACTCCTACGAGCAGTACTTC.

The sample holds one count of this clone. This chain uses TRBV7-9 with TRBJ2-3; TRBD2 might be the D (5 bases). Germline V gives CDR1 SEHNR, CDR2 FQNEAQ (reference sequence). There are 19 residues in the CDR3. Between the trimmed V and J ends, which lost 2 bases and 3 bases, there was a span of 24 bases. The CDR3 DNA sequence: TGTGCCAGCAGCTTATCCCTAGTAAATTTCGACTGGGAGACAGATACGCAGTATTTT. Its translation is CASSLSLVNFDWETDTQYF.

This chain uses TRBV11-3 with TRBJ2-3; 8 positions match TRBD2. Germline V gene data show CDR1 as SGHNT and CDR2 as YENEEA. The junction had 11 bases not matched to a gene; V was cut back by 6 bases and J by 3 bases. The CDR3 runs to 16 residues. The CDR3 here is CASRRISGKMTDTQYF. CDR3 bases: TGTGCCAGCAGACGCATTAGCGGGAAAATGACAGATACGCAGTATTTT. The entire variable domain, with the rest obtained from reference TRBV11-3 and TRBJ2-3, is as follows: EAGVVQSPRYKIIEKKQPVAFWCNPISGHNTLYWYLQNLGQGPELLIRYENEEAVDDSQLPKDRFSAERLKGVDSTLKIQPAELGDSAVYLCASRRISGKMTDTQYFGPGTRLTVL.